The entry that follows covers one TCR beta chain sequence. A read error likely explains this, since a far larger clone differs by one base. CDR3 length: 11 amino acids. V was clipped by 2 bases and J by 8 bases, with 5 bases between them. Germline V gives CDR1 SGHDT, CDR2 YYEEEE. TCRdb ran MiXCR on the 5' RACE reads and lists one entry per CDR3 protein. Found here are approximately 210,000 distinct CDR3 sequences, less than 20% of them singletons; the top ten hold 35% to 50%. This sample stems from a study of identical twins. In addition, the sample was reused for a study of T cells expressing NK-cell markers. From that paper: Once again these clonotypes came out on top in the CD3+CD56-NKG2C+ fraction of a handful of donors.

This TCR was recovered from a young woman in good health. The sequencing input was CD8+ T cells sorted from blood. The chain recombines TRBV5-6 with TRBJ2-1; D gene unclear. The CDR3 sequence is CASSLGHEQFF. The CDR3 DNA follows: TGTGCCAGCAGCTTAGGCCATGAGCAGTTCTTC.